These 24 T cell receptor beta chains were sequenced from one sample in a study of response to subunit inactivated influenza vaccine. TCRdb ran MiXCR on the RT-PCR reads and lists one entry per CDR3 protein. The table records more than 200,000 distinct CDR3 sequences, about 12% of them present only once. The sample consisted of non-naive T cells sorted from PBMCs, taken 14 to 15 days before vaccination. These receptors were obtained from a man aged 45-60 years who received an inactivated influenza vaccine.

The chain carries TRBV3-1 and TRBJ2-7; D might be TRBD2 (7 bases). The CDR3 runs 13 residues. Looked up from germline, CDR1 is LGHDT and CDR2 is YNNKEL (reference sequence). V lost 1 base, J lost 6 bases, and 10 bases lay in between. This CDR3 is CASSQVGGVEQYF. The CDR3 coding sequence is TGTGCCAGCAGCCAAGTAGGGGGGGTCGAGCAGTACTTC.

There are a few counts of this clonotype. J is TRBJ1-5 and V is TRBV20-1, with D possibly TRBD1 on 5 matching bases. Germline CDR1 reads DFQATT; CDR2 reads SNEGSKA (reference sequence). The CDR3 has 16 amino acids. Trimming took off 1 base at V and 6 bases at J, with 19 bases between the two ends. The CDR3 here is CSARGLGTGGGQPQHF. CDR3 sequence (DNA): TGCAGTGCTAGAGGATTGGGGACGGGGGGAGGTCAGCCCCAGCATTTT.

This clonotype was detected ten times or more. CDR3 nucleotides: TGTGCCAGCAGTTACTCCCGGAGTTTAAGTAATTCACCCCTCCACTTT. This sequence encodes CASSYSRSLSNSPLHF. The genes are TRBV6-5 and TRBJ1-6, with unresolved D. The V end lost 0 bases, the J end lost 6 bases, and 12 bases lay between the germline ends. The CDR3 extends over 16 amino acids. CDR1 and CDR2 from the germline V gene are MNHEY and SVGAGI.

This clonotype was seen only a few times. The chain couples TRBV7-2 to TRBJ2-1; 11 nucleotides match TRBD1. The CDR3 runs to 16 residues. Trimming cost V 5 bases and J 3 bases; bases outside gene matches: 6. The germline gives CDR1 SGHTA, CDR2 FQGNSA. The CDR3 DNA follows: TGTGCCAGCAGCAGCAGGACAGGGGGCTTCTACAATGAGCAGTTCTTC. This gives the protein CASSSRTGGFYNEQFF.

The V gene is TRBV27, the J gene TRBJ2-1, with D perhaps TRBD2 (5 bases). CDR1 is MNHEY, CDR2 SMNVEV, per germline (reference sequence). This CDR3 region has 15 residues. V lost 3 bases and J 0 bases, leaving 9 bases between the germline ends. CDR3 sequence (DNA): TGTGCCAGCAGTTTGGACTGGGACTCCTACAATGAGCAGTTCTTC. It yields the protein CASSLDWDSYNEQFF.

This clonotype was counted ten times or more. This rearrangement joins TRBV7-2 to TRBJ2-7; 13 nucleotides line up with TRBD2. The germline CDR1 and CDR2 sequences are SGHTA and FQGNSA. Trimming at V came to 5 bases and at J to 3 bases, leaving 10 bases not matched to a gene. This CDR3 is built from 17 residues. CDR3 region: CASSPESLAGGYYEQYF. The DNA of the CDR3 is TGTGCCAGCAGCCCCGAGTCACTAGCGGGGGGGTACTACGAGCAGTACTTC.

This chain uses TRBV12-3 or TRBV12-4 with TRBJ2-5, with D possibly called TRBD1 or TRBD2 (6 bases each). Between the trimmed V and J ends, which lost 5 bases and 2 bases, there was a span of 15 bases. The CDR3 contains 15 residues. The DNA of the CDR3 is TGTGCCAGCAGTCCAACCCTAGGGGGGCAAGAGACCCAGTACTTC. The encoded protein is CASSPTLGGQETQYF.

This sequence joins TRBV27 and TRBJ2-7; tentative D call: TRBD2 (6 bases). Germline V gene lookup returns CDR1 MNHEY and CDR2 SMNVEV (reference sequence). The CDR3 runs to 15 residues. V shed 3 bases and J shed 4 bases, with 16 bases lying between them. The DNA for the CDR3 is TGTGCCAGCAGTTTCCGGGGGACGGCCTCGTACGAGCAGTACTTC. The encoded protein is CASSFRGTASYEQYF.

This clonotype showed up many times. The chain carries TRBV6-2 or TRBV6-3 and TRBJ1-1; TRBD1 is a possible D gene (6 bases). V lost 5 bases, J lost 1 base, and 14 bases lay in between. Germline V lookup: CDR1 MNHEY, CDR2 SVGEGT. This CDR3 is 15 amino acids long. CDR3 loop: CASSQSGQWNTEAFF. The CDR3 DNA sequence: TGTGCCAGCAGTCAATCAGGACAGTGGAACACTGAAGCTTTCTTT.

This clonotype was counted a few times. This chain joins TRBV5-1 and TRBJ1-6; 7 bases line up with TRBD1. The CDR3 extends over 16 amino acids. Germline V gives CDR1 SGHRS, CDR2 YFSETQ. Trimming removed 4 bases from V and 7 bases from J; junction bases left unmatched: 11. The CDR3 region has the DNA TGCGCCAGCAGCCAAACAGGGGACCTCGGGAATTCACCCCTCCACTTT. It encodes CASSQTGDLGNSPLHF.

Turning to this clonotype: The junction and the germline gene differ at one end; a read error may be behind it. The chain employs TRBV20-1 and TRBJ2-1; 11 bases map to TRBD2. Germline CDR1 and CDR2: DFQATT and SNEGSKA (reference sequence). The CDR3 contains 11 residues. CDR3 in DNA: TGCGGTGGGATTAGCGGGAGGGCCGTCGTCTTC. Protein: CGGISGRAVVF.

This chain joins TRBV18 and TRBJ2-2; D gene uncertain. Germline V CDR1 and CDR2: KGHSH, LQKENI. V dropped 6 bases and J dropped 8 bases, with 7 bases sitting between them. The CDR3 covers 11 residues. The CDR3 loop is CASSTGGELFF. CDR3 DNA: TGTGCCAGCTCCACGGGTGGGGAGCTGTTTTTT. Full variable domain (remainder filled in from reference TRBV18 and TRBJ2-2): NAGVMQNPRHLVRRRGQEARLRCSPMKGHSHVYWYRQLPEEGLKFMVYLQKENIIDESGMPKERFSAEFPKEGPSILRIQQVVRGDSAAYFCASSTGGELFFGEGSRLTVL.

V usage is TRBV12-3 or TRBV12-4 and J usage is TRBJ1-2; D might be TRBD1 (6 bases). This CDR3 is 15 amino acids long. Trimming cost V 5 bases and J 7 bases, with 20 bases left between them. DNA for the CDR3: TGTGCCAGCAGTCCCAACCGCGGGGGGGCTGGTGGCTACACCTTC. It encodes CASSPNRGGAGGYTF.

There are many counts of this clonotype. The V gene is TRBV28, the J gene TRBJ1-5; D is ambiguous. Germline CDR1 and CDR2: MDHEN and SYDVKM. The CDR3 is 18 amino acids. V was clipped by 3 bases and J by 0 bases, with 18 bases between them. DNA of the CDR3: TGTGCCAGCAGTTTCCCCTCTCGTGGCGGGTCTAGCAATCAGCCCCAGCATTTT. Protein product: CASSFPSRGGSSNQPQHF.

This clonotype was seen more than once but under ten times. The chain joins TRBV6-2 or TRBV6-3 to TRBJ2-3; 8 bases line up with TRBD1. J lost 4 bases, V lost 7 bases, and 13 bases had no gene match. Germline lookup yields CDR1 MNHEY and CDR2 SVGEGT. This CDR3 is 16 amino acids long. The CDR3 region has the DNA TGTGCCAGCAATGGAGGGACAGGCTTGTCTCCAGATACGCAGTATTTT. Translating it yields CASNGGTGLSPDTQYF.

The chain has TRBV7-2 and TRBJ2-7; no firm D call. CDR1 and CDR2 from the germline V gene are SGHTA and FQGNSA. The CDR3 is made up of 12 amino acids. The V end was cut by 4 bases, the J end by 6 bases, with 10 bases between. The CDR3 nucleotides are TGTGCCAGCAGCTCCTATAGTTCCGAGCAGTACTTC. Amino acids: CASSSYSSEQYF.

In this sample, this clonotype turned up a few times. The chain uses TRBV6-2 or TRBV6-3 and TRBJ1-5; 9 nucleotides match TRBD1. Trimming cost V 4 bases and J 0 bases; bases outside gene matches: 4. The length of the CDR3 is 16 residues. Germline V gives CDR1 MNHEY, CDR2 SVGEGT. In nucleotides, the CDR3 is TGTGCCAGCAGTTGGGGACAGGGAAATAGCAATCAGCCCCAGCATTTT. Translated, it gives CASSWGQGNSNQPQHF.

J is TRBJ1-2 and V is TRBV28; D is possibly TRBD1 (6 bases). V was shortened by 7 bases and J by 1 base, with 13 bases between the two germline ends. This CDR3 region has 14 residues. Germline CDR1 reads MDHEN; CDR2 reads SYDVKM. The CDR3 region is CASKIDRINYGYTF. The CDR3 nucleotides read TGTGCCAGCAAGATTGACAGGATTAACTATGGCTACACCTTC.

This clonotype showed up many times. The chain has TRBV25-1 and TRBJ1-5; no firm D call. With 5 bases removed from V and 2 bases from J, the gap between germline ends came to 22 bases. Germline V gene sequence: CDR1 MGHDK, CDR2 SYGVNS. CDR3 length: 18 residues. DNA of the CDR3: TGTGCCAGCAGTACTTCCCCGGCTCGAGGAAGGGGCAATCAGCCCCAGCATTTT. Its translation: CASSTSPARGRGNQPQHF.

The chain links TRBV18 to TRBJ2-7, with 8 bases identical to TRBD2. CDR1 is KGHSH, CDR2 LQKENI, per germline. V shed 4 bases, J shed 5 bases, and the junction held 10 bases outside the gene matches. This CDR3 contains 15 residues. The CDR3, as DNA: TGTGCCAGCTCACTAACCCGGGGGGGAGTCAACGAGCAGTACTTC. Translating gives CASSLTRGGVNEQYF.

The CDR3 region is CASRTDTYEQYF. CDR3 in DNA: TGTGCCAGCAGGACCGATACCTACGAGCAGTACTTC. The V call is TRBV2, the J call TRBJ2-7; unclear D gene. Germline values: CDR1 SNHLY, CDR2 FYNNEI. The CDR3 sequence is 12 residues long. The V gene lost 6 bases and the J gene lost 2 bases, with 8 bases spanning the gap.

This chain's CDR3 is CASSFPGLVEAFF. The CDR3 DNA reads as TGTGCCAGCAGCTTCCCGGGACTTGTTGAAGCTTTCTTT. This chain links TRBV7-2 with TRBJ1-1, with a tentative D call TRBD1 (5 bases). The germline V gene has CDR1 SGHTA and CDR2 FQGNSA. The CDR3 totals 13 residues. Trimming shortened V by 3 bases and J by 7 bases, and 12 bases separated the two germline ends.

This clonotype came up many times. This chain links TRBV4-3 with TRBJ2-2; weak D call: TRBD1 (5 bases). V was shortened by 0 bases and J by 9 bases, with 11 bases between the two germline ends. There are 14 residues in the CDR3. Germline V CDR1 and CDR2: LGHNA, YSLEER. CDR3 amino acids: CASSQEGRGRELFF. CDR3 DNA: TGCGCCAGCAGCCAAGAGGGAAGGGGCCGGGAGCTGTTTTTT.

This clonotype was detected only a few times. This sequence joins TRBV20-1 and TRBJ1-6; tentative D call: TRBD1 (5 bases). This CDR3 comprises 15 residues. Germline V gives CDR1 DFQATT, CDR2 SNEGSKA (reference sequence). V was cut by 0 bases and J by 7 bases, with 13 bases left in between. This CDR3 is CSARETRGRNSPLHF. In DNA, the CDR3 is TGCAGTGCTAGAGAGACGCGGGGGAGAAATTCACCCCTCCACTTT.